The present T cell receptor (beta chain) was sequenced within a study of regulatory T cells in long-lasting Graves disease. A remark on this clonotype: What it binds is not known. Sequence at one end of the junction differs from germline and may be a read error.

CDR3 length: 12 residues. Looked up from germline, CDR1 is GTSNPN and CDR2 is SVGIG (reference sequence). Time point described: persistent/refractory GD, antithyroid drugs over 5 years with positive TRAb. PBMC RNA was the source of the TCR library. Study results and caveats: Persistent disease was associated with favored TRBV28 usage and with favored use of TRBJ1-2 and TRBJ2-5.

Both iRepertoire HTBI primers and Arm-PCR of CDR3 regions were used to build the TCR beta libraries. Source study methods: Among the samples, under 70 TRBV and some 13 TRBJ segments were identified. TCRdb redid the calling of the multiplex PCR reads with MiXCR, one entry per CDR3 protein. TCRdb, not the original authors, processed these V and J calls. This sample has approximately 470,000 distinct CDR3 sequences, with around 21% found just once. This chain joins TRBV30 and TRBJ2-7; TRBD1 aligns across 7 bases. The sequence came from a female donor with Graves disease. This sample comprised peripheral blood mononuclear cells (PBMCs), obtained when the disease was refractory, from a patient treated with antithyroid drugs. The chain's CDR3 is CARRQGTYEQYF. The CDR3 DNA sequence: TGTGCCCGGAGACAGGGTACCTACGAGCAGTACTTC.